This T cell receptor beta chain stems from a study of blood T cell repertoires in COVID-19 (dated by TCRdb to the early 2020s). Context from the whole study: Collaborator samples came from the United States, Italy and Spain and covered acute and convalescent phases of COVID-19. The prospective study material was composed of cDNA or gDNA derived from T cells, B-cell-depleted T cells, or PBMCs. Subjects who had been exposed to COVID-19, were actively infected with it, or had recovered from it provided the deeply sampled blood TCRbeta repertoires that made up the dataset. The repertoires were made available in a free public database intended to serve as a resource for research on the immune response to SARS-CoV-2. The samples were drawn from two sources: the first 160 participants of the ongoing ImmuneRACE study, and 1,200 or so subjects contributed by 6 global collaborators. Sample metadata almost always included a de-identified subject ID, COVID-19 status, age in years and sex. Where available, HLA class I and class II types were obtained from metadata supplied by the sample provider rather than from assay-based typing.

V is pared back by 7 bases and J by 0 bases, with 9 bases lying between the germline termini. The CDR3 contains 14 residues, cysteine and phenylalanine counted. Only CDR3 DNA is held: 42 bases, read in frame from base 1. Per the germline V gene, KGHDR is the CDR1 and SFDVKD is the CDR2. This clone has a handful of counts. Its antigen is unknown. No base quality values were provided; no much bigger clone lies one nucleotide off. Overall study results and their limits: The quantity of clinical and demographic metadata differed by source and by participant and was supplied without curation.

TCRbeta CDR3 regions were amplified from genomic DNA by means of the immunoSEQ Assay, a bias-controlled multiplex PCR. The original methods were these. Within the assay, amplification of reference gene primers was used to estimate how many nucleated cells each sample contained. To quantify the absolute abundance of each unique TCRbeta CDR3 rearrangement, sequence reads were collapsed and filtered. For each sample, productive Simpson clonality was calculated as the square root of Simpson's diversity index over productive rearrangements. The table comes from immuneACCESS by way of TCRdb, which keeps in-frame sequences with V and J called. Part of the clones is missing from these tables; in studies checked, under half for an unresolved V gene and the rest for unknown reasons. Clone size and V and J calls were adopted from that table, with D and trimming inferred from the DNA. The sample includes a few hundred thousand clones, with over 80% observed a single time. The ten largest clonotypes hold approximately 5.3% of the sample.

Collaborating institutions collected whole blood in K2EDTA tubes following their own protocols. Collaborator samples were shipped for TCRbeta analysis as frozen whole blood, isolated PBMCs, or DNA extracted from either sample type. This receptor chain uses TRBV24-1 and TRBJ2-1, with TRBD2 tentatively as D gene (5 bases match). Sequencing used peripheral blood. This TCR was sampled from a human donor in a cohort sampled during active COVID-19. The nucleotide sequence is given as TGTGCCACCAGCTCTAGCCTCTCCTACAATGAGCAGTTCTTC. It specifies CATSSSLSYNEQFF.